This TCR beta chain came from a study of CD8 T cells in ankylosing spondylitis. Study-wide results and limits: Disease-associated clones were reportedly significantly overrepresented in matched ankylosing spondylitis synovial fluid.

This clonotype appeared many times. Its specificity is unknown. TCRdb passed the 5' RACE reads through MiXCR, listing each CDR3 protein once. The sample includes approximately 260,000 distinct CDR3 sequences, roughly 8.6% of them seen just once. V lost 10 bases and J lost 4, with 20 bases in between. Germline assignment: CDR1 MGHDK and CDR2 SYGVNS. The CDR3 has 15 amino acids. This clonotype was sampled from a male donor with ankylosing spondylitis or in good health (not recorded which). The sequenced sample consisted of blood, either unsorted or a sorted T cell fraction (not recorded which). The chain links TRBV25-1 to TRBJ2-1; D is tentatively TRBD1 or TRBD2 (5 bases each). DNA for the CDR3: TGTGCCACCCCTTTTATGGGGGAGTATTACAATGAGCAGTTCTTC. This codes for CATPFMGEYYNEQFF.